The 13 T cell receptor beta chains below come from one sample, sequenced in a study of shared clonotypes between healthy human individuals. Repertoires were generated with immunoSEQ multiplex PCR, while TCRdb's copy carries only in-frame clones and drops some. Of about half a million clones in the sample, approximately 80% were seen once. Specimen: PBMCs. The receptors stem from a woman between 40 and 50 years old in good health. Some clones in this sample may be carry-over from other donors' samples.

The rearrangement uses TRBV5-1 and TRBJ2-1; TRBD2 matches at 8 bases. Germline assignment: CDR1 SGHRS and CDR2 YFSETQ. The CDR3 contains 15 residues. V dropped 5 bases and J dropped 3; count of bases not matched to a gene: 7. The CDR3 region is CASRPSGSGYNEQFF. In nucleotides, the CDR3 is TGCGCCAGCAGGCCCAGCGGGAGCGGCTACAATGAGCAGTTCTTC.

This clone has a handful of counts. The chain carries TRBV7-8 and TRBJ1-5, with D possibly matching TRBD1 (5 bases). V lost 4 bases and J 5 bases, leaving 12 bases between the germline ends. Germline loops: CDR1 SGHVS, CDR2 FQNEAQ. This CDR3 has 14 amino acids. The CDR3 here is CASSSDSNYQPQHF. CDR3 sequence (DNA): TGTGCCAGCAGCTCAGACAGTAACTATCAGCCCCAGCATTTT.

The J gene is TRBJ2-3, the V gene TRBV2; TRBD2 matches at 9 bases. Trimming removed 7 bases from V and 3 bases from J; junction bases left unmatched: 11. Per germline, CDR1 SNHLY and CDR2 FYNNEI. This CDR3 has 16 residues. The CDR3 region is CASINSAGGVTDTQYF. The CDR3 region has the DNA TGTGCCAGCATAAATTCAGCGGGAGGAGTGACAGATACGCAGTATTTT.

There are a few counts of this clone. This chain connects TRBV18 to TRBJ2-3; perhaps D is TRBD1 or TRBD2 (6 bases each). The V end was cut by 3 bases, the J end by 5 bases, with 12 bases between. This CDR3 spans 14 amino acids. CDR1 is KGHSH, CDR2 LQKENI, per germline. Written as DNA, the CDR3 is TGTGCCAGCTCACCCCTCCGGGGGCGAGATACGCAGTATTTT. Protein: CASSPLRGRDTQYF.

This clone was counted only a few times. CDR3 coding DNA: TGTGCCAGCGGATCCGGGTGGTCCACCGGGGAGCTGTTTTTT. As protein: CASGSGWSTGELFF. J is TRBJ2-2 and V is TRBV6-5, with D hard to call. V shed 8 bases and J shed 4 bases, with 14 bases lying between them. CDR3 length: 14 amino acids. Germline V CDR1 and CDR2: MNHEY, SVGAGI.

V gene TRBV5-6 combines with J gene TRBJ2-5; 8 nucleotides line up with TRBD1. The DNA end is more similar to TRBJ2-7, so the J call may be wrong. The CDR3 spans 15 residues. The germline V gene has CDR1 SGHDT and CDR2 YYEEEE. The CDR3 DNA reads TGTGCCAGCAGCCCCCCGACAGGGGCCCCATACGAGCAGTACTTC. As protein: CASSPPTGAPYEQYF.

CDR3 region: CATDPLGTANTEAFF. The CDR3 DNA is TGTGCCACCGATCCCCTTGGGACAGCGAACACTGAAGCTTTCTTT. V usage is TRBV2 and J usage is TRBJ1-1; TRBD1 agrees at 7 bases. CDR1 SNHLY and CDR2 FYNNEI come from the germline V gene. There are 15 residues in the CDR3. Unmatched junction bases numbered 12, after V lost 10 bases and J lost 1 base. Combining the CDR3 with reference TRBV2 and TRBJ1-1 gives the whole variable domain EPEVTQTPSHQVTQMGQEVILRCVPISNHLYFYWYRQILGQKVEFLVSFYNNEISEKSEIFDDQFSVERPDGSNFTLKIRSTKLEDSAMYFCATDPLGTANTEAFFGQGTRLTVV.

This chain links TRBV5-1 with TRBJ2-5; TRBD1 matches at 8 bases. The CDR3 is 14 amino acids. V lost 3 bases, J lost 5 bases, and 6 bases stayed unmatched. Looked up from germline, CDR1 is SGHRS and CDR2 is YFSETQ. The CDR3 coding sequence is TGCGCCAGCAGCTCCTGGACAGGGTACGAGACCCAGTACTTC. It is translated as CASSSWTGYETQYF.

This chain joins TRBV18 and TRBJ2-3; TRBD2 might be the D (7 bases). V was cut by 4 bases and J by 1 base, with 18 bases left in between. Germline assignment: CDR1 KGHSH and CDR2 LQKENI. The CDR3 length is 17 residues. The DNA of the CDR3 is TGTGCCAGCTCACTACGGGGGGCAGGGGTCGGCACAGATACGCAGTATTTT. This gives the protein CASSLRGAGVGTDTQYF.

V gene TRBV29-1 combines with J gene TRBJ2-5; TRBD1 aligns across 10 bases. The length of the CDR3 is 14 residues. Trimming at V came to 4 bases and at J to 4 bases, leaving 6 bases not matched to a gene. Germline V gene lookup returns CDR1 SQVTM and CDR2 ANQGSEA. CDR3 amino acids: CSVAPGQGLETQYF. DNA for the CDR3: TGCAGCGTTGCCCCGGGACAGGGGTTAGAGACCCAGTACTTC.

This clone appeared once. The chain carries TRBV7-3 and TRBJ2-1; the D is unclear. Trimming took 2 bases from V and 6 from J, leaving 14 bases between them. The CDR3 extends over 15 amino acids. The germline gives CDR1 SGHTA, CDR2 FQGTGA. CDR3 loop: CASSLRVQPRNEQFF. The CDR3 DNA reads TGTGCCAGCAGCTTACGGGTCCAACCTCGCAATGAGCAGTTCTTC.

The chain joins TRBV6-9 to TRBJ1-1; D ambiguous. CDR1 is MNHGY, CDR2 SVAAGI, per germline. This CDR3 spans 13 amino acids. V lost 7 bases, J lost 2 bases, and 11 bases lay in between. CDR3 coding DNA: TGTGCCAGCAACCCTGCAGGAAACACTGAAGCTTTCTTT. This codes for CASNPAGNTEAFF.

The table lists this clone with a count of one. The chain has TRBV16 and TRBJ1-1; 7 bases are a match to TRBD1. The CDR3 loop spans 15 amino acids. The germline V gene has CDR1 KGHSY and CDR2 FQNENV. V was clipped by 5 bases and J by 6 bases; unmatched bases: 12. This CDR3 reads CASSKIGTEASEAFF. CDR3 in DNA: TGTGCCAGCAGCAAAATCGGGACAGAGGCGTCTGAAGCTTTCTTT.